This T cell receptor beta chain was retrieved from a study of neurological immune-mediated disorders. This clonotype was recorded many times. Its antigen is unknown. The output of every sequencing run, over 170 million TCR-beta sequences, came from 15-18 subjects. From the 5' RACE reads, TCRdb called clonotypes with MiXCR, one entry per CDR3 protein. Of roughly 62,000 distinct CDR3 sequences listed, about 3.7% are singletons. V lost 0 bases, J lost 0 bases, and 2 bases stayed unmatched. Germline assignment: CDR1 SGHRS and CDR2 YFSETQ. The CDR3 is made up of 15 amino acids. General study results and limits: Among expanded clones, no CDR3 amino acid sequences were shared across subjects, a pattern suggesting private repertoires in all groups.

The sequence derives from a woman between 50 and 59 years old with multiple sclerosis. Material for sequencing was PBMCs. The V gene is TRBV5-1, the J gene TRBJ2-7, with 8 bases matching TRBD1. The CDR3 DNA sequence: TGCGCCAGCAGCTTGGACAGGGGGAGCTCCTACGAGCAGTACTTC. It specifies CASSLDRGSSYEQYF. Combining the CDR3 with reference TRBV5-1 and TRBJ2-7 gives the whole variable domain KAGVTQTPRYLIKTRGQQVTLSCSPISGHRSVSWYQQTPGQGLQFLFEYFSETQRNKGNFPGRFSGRQFSNSRSEMNVSTLELGDSALYLCASSLDRGSSYEQYFGPGTRLTVT.